The source of this T cell receptor (beta chain) is a study of blood T cell repertoires in COVID-19. The overall study: T cells, B-cell-depleted T cells, or PBMCs supplied cDNA or gDNA.

CDR3 length equals 13 residues. Germline CDR1 KGHSH, CDR2 LQKENI. V lost 0 bases, J lost 8 bases, and 7 bases lay in between. This clone came up a few times. Measured with immunoSEQ multiplex PCR; TCRdb has only the in-frame clones, and not every one. In the table there are 310,000 or so clones, approximately 91% of which are singletons. The chain employs TRBV18 and TRBJ1-4; D is undetermined. This receptor was obtained from a woman aged 25 to 45 with COVID-19, enrolled during active disease. Source material: peripheral blood. CDR3 DNA: TGTGCCAGCTCACCACCTGGGGAGGAAAAACTGTTTTTT. This translates into CASSPPGEEKLFF.